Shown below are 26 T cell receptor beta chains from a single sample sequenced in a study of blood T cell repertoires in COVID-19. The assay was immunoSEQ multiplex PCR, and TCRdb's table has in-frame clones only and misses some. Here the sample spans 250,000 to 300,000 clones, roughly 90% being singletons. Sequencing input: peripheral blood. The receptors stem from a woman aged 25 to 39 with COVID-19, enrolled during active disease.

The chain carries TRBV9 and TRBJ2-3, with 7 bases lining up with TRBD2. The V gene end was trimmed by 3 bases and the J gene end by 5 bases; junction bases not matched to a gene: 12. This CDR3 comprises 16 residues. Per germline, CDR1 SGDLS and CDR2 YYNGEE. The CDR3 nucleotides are TGTGCCAGCAGCGCCACCGGGAGCGGGACGGGAGATACGCAGTATTTT. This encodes CASSATGSGTGDTQYF.

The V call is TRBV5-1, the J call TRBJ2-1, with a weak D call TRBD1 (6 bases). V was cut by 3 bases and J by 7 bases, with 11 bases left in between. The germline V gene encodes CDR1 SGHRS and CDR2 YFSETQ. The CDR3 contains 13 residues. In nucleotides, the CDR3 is TGCGCCAGCAGCTGGGACACTCGGAATGAGCAGTTCTTC. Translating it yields CASSWDTRNEQFF. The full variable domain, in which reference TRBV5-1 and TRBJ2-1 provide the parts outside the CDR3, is KAGVTQTPRYLIKTRGQQVTLSCSPISGHRSVSWYQQTPGQGLQFLFEYFSETQRNKGNFPGRFSGRQFSNSRSEMNVSTLELGDSALYLCASSWDTRNEQFFGPGTRLTVL.

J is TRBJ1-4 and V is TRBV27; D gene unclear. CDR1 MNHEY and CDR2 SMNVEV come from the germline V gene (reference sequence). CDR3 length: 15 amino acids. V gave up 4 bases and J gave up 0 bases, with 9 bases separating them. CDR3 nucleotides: TGTGCCAGCAGTTCGTACGGGGCAACTAATGAAAAACTGTTTTTT. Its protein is CASSSYGATNEKLFF.

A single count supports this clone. CDR3 protein: CASSPDRANYGYTF. The CDR3 DNA is TGCGCCAGCAGCCCGGACAGAGCTAACTATGGCTACACCTTC. The J gene is TRBJ1-2, the V gene TRBV5-1; possible D gene TRBD1, 6 bases. V was clipped by 4 bases and J by 0 bases, with 10 bases between them. The CDR3 consists of 14 residues. The germline gives CDR1 SGHRS, CDR2 YFSETQ.

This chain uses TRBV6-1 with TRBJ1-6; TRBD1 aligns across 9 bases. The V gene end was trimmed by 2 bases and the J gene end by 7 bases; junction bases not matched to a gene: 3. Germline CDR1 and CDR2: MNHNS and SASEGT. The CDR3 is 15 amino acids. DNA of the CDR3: TGTGCCAGCAGTGAAAACAGGGGGCAAAATTCACCCCTCCACTTT. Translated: CASSENRGQNSPLHF.

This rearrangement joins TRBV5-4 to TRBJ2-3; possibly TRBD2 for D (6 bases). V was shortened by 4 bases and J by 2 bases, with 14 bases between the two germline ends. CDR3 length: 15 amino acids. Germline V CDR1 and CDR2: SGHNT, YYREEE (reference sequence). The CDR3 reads CASSRTTSPTDTQYF. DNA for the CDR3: TGTGCCAGCAGCAGGACTACTAGCCCCACAGATACGCAGTATTTT.

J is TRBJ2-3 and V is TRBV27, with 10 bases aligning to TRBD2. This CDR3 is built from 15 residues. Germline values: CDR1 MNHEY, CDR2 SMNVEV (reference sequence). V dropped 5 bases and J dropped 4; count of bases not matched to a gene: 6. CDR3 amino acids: CASSRAGGPADTQYF. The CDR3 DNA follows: TGTGCCAGCAGTAGAGCGGGAGGGCCGGCAGATACGCAGTATTTT.

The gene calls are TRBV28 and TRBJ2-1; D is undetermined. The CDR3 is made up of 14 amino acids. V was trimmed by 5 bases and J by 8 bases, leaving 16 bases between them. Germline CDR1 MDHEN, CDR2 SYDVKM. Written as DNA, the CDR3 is TGTGCCAGCAGTCCTCGGGTCCTCTCGGATGAGCAGTTCTTC. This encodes CASSPRVLSDEQFF.

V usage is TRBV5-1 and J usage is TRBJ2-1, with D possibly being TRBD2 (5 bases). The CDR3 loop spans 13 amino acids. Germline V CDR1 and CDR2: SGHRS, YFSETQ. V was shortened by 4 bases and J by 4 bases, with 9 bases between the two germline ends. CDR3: CASSLRRYNEQFF. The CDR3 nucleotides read TGCGCCAGCAGCCTGCGGAGGTACAATGAGCAGTTCTTC.

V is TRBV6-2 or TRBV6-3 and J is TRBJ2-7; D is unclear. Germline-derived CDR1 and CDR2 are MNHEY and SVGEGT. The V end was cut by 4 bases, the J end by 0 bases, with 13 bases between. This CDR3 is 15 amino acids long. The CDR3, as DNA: TGTGCCAGCAGTTGGGCCAGATCGAGCTCCTACGAGCAGTACTTC. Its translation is CASSWARSSSYEQYF.

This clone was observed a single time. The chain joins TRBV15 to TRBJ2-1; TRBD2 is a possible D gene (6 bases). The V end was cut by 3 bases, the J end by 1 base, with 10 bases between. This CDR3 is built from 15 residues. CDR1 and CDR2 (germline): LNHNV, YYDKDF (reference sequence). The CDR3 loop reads CATSRRGISYNEQFF. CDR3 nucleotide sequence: TGTGCCACCAGCAGGCGCGGGATATCCTACAATGAGCAGTTCTTC.

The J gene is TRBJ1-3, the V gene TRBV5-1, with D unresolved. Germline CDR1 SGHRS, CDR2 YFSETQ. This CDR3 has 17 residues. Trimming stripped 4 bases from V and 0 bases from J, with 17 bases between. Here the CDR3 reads CASSPGPGKSSGNTIYF. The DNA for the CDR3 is TGCGCCAGCAGCCCCGGGCCGGGAAAATCCTCTGGAAACACCATATATTTT.

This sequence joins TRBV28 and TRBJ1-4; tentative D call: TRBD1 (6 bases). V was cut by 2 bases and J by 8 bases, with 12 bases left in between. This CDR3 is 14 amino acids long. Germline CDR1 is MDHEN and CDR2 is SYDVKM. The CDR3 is CASSLAGVGEKLFF. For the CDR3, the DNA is TGTGCCAGCAGTTTAGCAGGGGTTGGGGAAAAACTGTTTTTT.

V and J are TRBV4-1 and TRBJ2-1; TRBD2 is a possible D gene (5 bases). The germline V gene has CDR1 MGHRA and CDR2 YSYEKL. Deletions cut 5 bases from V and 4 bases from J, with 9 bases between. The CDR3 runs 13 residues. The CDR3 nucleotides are TGCGCCAGCAGCGTCGGACTTTACAATGAGCAGTTCTTC. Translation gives CASSVGLYNEQFF.

CDR3 bases: TGTGCCAGCAGCCCAACAGGGCCAGATACGCAGTATTTT. Translated: CASSPTGPDTQYF. This chain connects TRBV3-1 (or the pseudogene TRBV3-2) to TRBJ2-3, with D possibly being TRBD1 (6 bases). Germline assignment: CDR1 LGHDT and CDR2 YNNKEL (reference sequence). This CDR3 contains 13 residues. Trimming took 4 bases from V and 4 from J, leaving 9 bases between them.

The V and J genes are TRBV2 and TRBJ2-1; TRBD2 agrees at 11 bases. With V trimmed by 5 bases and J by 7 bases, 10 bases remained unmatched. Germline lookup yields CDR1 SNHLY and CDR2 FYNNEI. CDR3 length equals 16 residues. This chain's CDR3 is CASSPTSGSSPNEQFF. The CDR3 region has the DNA TGTGCCAGCAGTCCAACTAGCGGGAGTTCCCCTAATGAGCAGTTCTTC.

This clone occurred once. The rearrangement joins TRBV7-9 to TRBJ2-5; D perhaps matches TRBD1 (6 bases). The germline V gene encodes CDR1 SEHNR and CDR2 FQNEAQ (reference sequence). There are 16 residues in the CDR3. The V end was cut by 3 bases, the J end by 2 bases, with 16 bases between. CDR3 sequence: CASSLGASGAQETQYF. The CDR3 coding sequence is TGTGCCAGCAGCTTGGGGGCCTCAGGGGCACAAGAGACCCAGTACTTC.

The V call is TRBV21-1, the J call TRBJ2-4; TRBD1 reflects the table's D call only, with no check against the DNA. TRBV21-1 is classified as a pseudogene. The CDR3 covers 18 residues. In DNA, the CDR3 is TGTGCCAGCAGCAAAGATAAAGCCAGGGGGCCGGCCAAAAACATTCAGTACTTC. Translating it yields CASSKDKARGPAKNIQYF.

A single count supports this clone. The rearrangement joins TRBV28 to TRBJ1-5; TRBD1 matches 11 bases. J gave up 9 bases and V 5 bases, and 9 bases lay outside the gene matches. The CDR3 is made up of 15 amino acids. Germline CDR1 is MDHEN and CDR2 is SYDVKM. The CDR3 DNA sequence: TGTGCCAGCAGTCAAGGGACAGGGGGGGTGTGGCCCCAGCATTTT. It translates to CASSQGTGGVWPQHF.

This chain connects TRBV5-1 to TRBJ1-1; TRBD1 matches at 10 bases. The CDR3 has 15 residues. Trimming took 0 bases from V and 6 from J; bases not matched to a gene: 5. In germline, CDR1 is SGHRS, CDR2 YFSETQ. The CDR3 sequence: CASSLVGQGGAEAFF. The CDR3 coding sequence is TGCGCCAGCAGCTTGGTAGGACAGGGGGGTGCTGAAGCTTTCTTT. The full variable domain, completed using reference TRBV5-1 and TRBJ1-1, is KAGVTQTPRYLIKTRGQQVTLSCSPISGHRSVSWYQQTPGQGLQFLFEYFSETQRNKGNFPGRFSGRQFSNSRSEMNVSTLELGDSALYLCASSLVGQGGAEAFFGQGTRLTVV.

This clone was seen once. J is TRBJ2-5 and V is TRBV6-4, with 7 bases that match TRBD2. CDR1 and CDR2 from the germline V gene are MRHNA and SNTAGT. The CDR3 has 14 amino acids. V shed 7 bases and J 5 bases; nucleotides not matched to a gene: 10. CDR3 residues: CASMGEGRDETQYF. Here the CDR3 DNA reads TGTGCCAGCATGGGGGAGGGCCGGGATGAGACCCAGTACTTC.

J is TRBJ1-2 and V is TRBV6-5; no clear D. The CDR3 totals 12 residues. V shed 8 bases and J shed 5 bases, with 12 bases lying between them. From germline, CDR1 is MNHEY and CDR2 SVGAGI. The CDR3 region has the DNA TGTGCCAGCGGGCCTGGGCAGTATGGCTACACCTTC. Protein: CASGPGQYGYTF.

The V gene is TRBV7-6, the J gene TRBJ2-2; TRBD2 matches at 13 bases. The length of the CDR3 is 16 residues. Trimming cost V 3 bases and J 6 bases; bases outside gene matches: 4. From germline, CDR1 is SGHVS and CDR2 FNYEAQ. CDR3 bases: TGTGCCAGCAGCTTGACTAGCGGGAGGCTCTCCGGGGAGCTGTTTTTT. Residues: CASSLTSGRLSGELFF.

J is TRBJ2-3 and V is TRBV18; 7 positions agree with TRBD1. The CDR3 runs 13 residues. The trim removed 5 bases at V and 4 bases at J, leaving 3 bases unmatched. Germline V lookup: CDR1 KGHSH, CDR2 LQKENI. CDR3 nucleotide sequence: TGTGCCAGCTCAGACAGGGCGGCAGATACGCAGTATTTT. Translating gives CASSDRAADTQYF.

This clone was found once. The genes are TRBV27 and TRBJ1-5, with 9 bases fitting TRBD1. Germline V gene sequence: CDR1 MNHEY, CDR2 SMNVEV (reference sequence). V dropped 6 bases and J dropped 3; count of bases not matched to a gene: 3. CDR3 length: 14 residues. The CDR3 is CASRGTGNNQPQHF. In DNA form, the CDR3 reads TGTGCCAGCAGGGGGACAGGGAACAATCAGCCCCAGCATTTT.

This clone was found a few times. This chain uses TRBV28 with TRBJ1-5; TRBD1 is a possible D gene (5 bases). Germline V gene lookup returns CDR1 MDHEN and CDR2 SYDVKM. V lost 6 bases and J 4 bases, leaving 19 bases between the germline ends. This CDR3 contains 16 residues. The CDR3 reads CASSSGGSSRNQPQHF. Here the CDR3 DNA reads TGTGCCAGCAGCTCCGGGGGATCTAGCAGGAATCAGCCCCAGCATTTT.